This is a list of T cell receptor beta chains from one sample in a study of T cells after yellow fever vaccination. TCRdb called the 5' RACE reads again in MiXCR, with one record for every CDR3 protein. The table has 150,000 to 200,000 distinct CDR3 sequences, more than 5.5% seen once. Sequences were derived from CD4+ T cells sorted from PBMCs, sampled 5 to 6 days after the first yellow fever vaccination. Receptors were obtained from a man younger than 35 who received the YFV17D yellow fever vaccine. The CDR3 runs from the conserved cysteine through the conserved F or W. A D gene is named only where the DNA matches it firmly. Some rows mark clone size as missing; the rest say once, few, many or name a class of expanded clone.

- few 11 TRBJ1-2 TRBV12-3/TRBV12-4 CASSRDRGYTF TGTGCCAGCAGCCGAGACCGTGGCTACACCTTC
- many 13 TRBJ2-1 TRBV6-1 CASSPTGYNEQFF TGTGCCAGCAGTCCAACAGGTTACAATGAGCAGTTCTTC
- few 15 TRBJ1-6 TRBV7-6 CASSLRPGEASPLHF TGTGCCAGCAGCTTACGCCCAGGGGAGGCTTCACCCCTCCACTTT
TRBD1 many 15 TRBJ2-3 TRBV5-6 CASSRTGTVPDTQYF TGTGCCAGCAGCAGGACAGGGACAGTTCCAGATACGCAGTATTTT
TRBD2 few 16 TRBJ2-3 TRBV7-3 CASSFLAGGGTDTQYF TGTGCCAGCAGCTTCCTAGCGGGGGGTGGCACAGATACGCAGTATTTT
- - 15 TRBJ2-2 TRBV7-9 CASTGRITRSGELFF TGTGCCAGCACCGGACGGATCACACGCTCCGGGGAGCTGTTTTTT
- - 17 TRBJ1-2 TRBV6-1 CASSEPYSLVHLYGYTF TGTGCCAGCAGTGAGCCCTACAGTTTAGTCCACCTCTATGGCTACACCTTC
- many 10 TRBJ2-7 TRBV29-1 CSVVFYEQYF TGCAGCGTTGTGTTCTACGAGCAGTACTTC
TRBD2 few 14 TRBJ2-2 TRBV20-1 CSAATGGGGGELFF TGCAGTGCAGCCACTGGCGGGGGGGGCGGGGAGCTGTTTTTT
TRBD2 many 15 TRBJ2-7 TRBV19 CASSIGPTSAYEQYF TGTGCCAGTAGTATAGGCCCGACTAGCGCCTACGAGCAGTACTTC
- many 11 TRBJ1-1 TRBV20-1 CSAKTGFGAFF TGCAGTGCTAAAACAGGGTTCGGAGCTTTCTTT
- few 11 TRBJ1-2 TRBV6-2/TRBV6-3 CASSTFYGYTF TGTGCCAGCAGTACTTTTTATGGCTACACCTTC
TRBD2 few 13 TRBJ2-2 TRBV12-3/TRBV12-4 CASRRGGTGELFF TGTGCCAGCAGACGGGGGGGGACCGGGGAGCTGTTTTTT
- once 15 TRBJ1-1 TRBV4-3 CASSHLRTGNTEAFF TGCGCCAGCAGCCATCTTCGTACAGGGAACACTGAAGCTTTCTTT
- many 11 TRBJ1-3 TRBV20-1 CSAQNPNTIYF TGCAGTGCTCAGAATCCGAACACCATATATTTT
TRBD1 - 14 TRBJ2-7 TRBV6-2/TRBV6-3 CASSKLIQGGEQYF TGTGCCAGCAGCAAGCTTATACAGGGGGGCGAGCAGTACTTC
- few 15 TRBJ2-7 TRBV18 CASSPPGNRAGEQYF TGTGCCAGCTCACCACCCGGGAACAGGGCGGGCGAGCAGTACTTC
- many 15 TRBJ2-7 TRBV12-3/TRBV12-4 CASSFGPPISYEQYF TGTGCCAGCAGTTTCGGCCCGCCCATCTCCTACGAGCAGTACTTC
- few 13 TRBJ2-1 TRBV7-3 CASSLGHLDEQFF TGTGCCAGCAGCTTAGGGCACCTGGATGAGCAGTTCTTC
- - 14 TRBJ2-3 TRBV7-2 CAGRGNQSPDTQYF TGTGCCGGCCGTGGAAACCAAAGCCCAGATACGCAGTATTTT
- - 14 TRBJ1-2 TRBV6-1 CASSEALPSYGYTF TGTGCCAGCAGTGAAGCTCTCCCCTCCTATGGCTACACCTTC
- many 13 TRBJ2-3 TRBV2 CASRRPGPDTQYF TGTGCCAGCAGACGGCCGGGGCCAGATACGCAGTATTTT
- few 17 TRBJ2-1 TRBV7-9 CASSLVVATVLYNEQFF TGTGCCAGCAGCTTGGTGGTAGCGACAGTCCTATACAATGAGCAGTTCTTC
- many 15 TRBJ2-2 TRBV3-1 CASSAGQINTGELFF TGTGCCAGCAGCGCGGGACAGATCAACACCGGGGAGCTGTTTTTT
- few 16 TRBJ2-3 TRBV7-9 CASSLWDTITTDTQYF TGTGCCAGCAGCTTGTGGGACACTATCACCACAGATACGCAGTATTTT
TRBD1 few 17 TRBJ1-1 TRBV20-1 CSARKPGGFALGTEAFF TGCAGTGCCAGAAAGCCAGGGGGCTTCGCGTTAGGCACTGAAGCTTTCTTT
- few 15 TRBJ1-5 TRBV12-3/TRBV12-4 CASSFPGPDDQPQHF TGTGCCAGCAGCTTCCCGGGACCAGATGATCAGCCCCAGCATTTT
- many 13 TRBJ1-2 TRBV29-1 CSVEVTPISGYTF TGCAGCGTTGAGGTGACCCCTATTTCTGGTTACACCTTC